This T cell receptor (beta chain) was obtained from a study of long-term antiretroviral therapy in people with HIV. Broader study findings: Dominance of pre-ART expanded clones persisted, fluctuating and often declining after ART.

Each contributor possessed a minimum of one pre-ART and a minimum of two post-ART PBMC samples. The CDR3 totals 12 residues. Trimming shortened V by 6 bases and J by 3 bases, and 8 bases separated the two germline ends. Germline V CDR1 and CDR2: WSHSY, SAAADI. Worth noting for this clone: Its antigen is not known.

Version v3.0 of the immunoSEQ assay was performed at survey level. Assay: immunoSEQ multiplex PCR; the TCRdb copy retains only in-frame clones and omits some. The data contain about 24,000 clones, approximately 80% of them seen just once; the ten biggest clones take up roughly a sixth. The sequenced sample was unsorted PBMCs, obtained at the start of antiretroviral therapy, before treatment. This receptor was obtained from a woman aged 18-29 years with HIV. The chain has TRBV10-2 and TRBJ1-1, with unresolved D. Here the CDR3 reads CASRPGDTEAFF. The CDR3 coding sequence is TGCGCCAGCAGACCCGGGGACACTGAAGCTTTCTTT.